The 29 T cell receptor beta chains presented below share a single source sample, sequenced in a study of CD8 T cells in ankylosing spondylitis (dated by TCRdb to 2017 to 2019). Libraries came from 5' RACE. The data were produced on an Illumina HiSeq 2500. TCRdb applied fastp at Q25 and MiXCR to the public reads, then kept only in-frame beta chains. Merged by CDR3 protein, the rows form single entries marked with the most common genes and DNA. Recorded for this sample are under 150,000 distinct CDR3 sequences; approximately 9.7% of them occurred a single time. The top ten clones comprise approximately 3.3% of the sample. Material for sequencing was blood, either unsorted or a sorted T cell fraction (not recorded which). These receptors came from a male donor with ankylosing spondylitis or in good health (not recorded which).

This sequence joins TRBV18 and TRBJ1-1; D not resolved. The CDR3 is 14 amino acids. The germline CDR1 and CDR2 sequences are KGHSH and LQKENI. Between the trimmed V and J ends, which lost 2 bases and 0 bases, there was a span of 7 bases. CDR3 DNA sequence: TGTGCCAGCTCACCAAAGGCGGTGAACACTGAAGCTTTCTTT. Protein: CASSPKAVNTEAFF.

This clonotype was found many times. The gene calls are TRBV11-2 and TRBJ2-1; a weak D match, TRBD1 (7 bases). Deletions cut 0 bases from V and 2 bases from J, with 8 bases between. Per the germline V gene, CDR1 is SGHAT and CDR2 is FQNNGV. The CDR3 extends over 15 amino acids. Here the CDR3 reads CASSLDRGAYNEQFF. The CDR3 DNA is TGTGCCAGCAGCTTAGACAGGGGGGCCTACAATGAGCAGTTCTTC.

This clonotype was seen ten or more times. The chain is built from TRBV7-2 and TRBJ2-5; D not resolved. The CDR3 sequence is 15 residues long. Trimming took 0 bases from V and 1 from J, leaving 9 bases between them. Germline values: CDR1 SGHTA, CDR2 FQGNSA. The CDR3 coding sequence is TGTGCCAGCAGCTTAGCGCTAAACCTCCAAGAGACCCAGTACTTC. Translating it yields CASSLALNLQETQYF.

This clonotype was found many times. The chain employs TRBV7-2 and TRBJ2-1; D is possibly TRBD1 (6 bases). Germline assignment: CDR1 SGHTA and CDR2 FQGNSA. CDR3 length: 15 amino acids. V lost 1 base, J lost 12 bases, and 19 bases lay in between. The CDR3 nucleotides are TGTGCCAGCAGCTTAGAGCAGGGGATCTTCAGGGGGCAGTTCTTC. Amino acid sequence: CASSLEQGIFRGQFF.

This clonotype was observed a handful of times. The chain recombines TRBV12-3 or TRBV12-4 with TRBJ2-2; D is uncertain. CDR3 length: 13 amino acids. The germline V and J ends were trimmed by 4 bases and 5 bases, with 8 bases remaining between them. In nucleotides, the CDR3 is TGTGCCAGCAGTTGGCAGGAGACCGGGGAGCTGTTTTTT. It is translated as CASSWQETGELFF.

V and J are TRBV5-1 and TRBJ2-1; 7 bases map to TRBD2. Germline CDR1 and CDR2: SGHRS and YFSETQ. After removal of 4 bases from V and 3 bases from J, the junction contained 7 bases not matched to a gene. The CDR3 loop spans 15 amino acids. CDR3 DNA: TGCGCCAGCAGCCCTCGGGAGGACGGCTACAATGAGCAGTTCTTC. This gives the protein CASSPREDGYNEQFF.

In this sample, this clonotype turned up many times. The chain carries TRBV27 and TRBJ2-1; D may be TRBD1 (6 bases). This CDR3 spans 12 amino acids. Trimming shortened V by 6 bases and J by 4 bases, and 7 bases separated the two germline ends. Per the germline V gene, CDR1 is MNHEY and CDR2 is SMNVEV (reference sequence). This chain's CDR3 is CASSGQYNEQFF. The DNA of the CDR3 is TGTGCCAGCAGCGGACAGTACAATGAGCAGTTCTTC.

This chain joins TRBV20-1 and TRBJ2-7, with TRBD1 matching over 7 bases. The length of the CDR3 is 12 residues. The V gene's germline CDR1 is DFQATT and CDR2 SNEGSKA (reference sequence). Trimming at V came to 4 bases and at J to 3 bases, leaving 3 bases not matched to a gene. The CDR3 is CSATRDSYEQYF. CDR3 nucleotides: TGCAGTGCTACCCGGGACAGCTACGAGCAGTACTTC.

This clonotype was seen at least ten times. This chain joins TRBV5-1 and TRBJ1-3; 9 bases map to TRBD1. Trimming at V came to 1 base and at J to 2 bases, leaving 4 bases not matched to a gene. Germline CDR1 reads SGHRS; CDR2 reads YFSETQ. CDR3 size: 16 residues. Here the CDR3 reads CASSLWGQGAGNTIYF. In DNA, the CDR3 is TGCGCCAGCAGCTTGTGGGGACAGGGCGCTGGAAACACCATATATTTT.

This clonotype appeared many times. V is TRBV7-2 and J is TRBJ2-3; tentative D call: TRBD1 (6 bases). The CDR3 length is 12 residues. V was cut by 5 bases and J by 4 bases, with 7 bases left in between. Germline assignment: CDR1 SGHTA and CDR2 FQGNSA. CDR3 protein: CASSNRADTQYF. The CDR3 DNA follows: TGTGCCAGCAGCAACAGGGCAGATACGCAGTATTTT.

CDR3 region: CSVVTVNTEAFF. The CDR3 DNA reads as TGCAGCGTTGTCACAGTGAACACTGAAGCTTTCTTT. The rearrangement joins TRBV29-1 to TRBJ1-1; no firm D call. The CDR3 spans 12 residues. In germline, CDR1 is SQVTM, CDR2 ANQGSEA. V was cut by 4 bases and J by 0 bases, with 6 bases left in between. Variable domain in full (rest from reference TRBV29-1 and TRBJ1-1): SAVISQKPSRDICQRGTSLTIQCQVDSQVTMMFWYRQQPGQSLTLIATANQGSEATYESGFVIDKFPISRPNLTFSTLTVSNMSPEDSSIYLCSVVTVNTEAFFGQGTRLTVV.

The chain carries TRBV6-2 or TRBV6-3 and TRBJ2-6; a possible D gene is TRBD1 (6 bases). Between the trimmed V and J ends, which lost 6 bases and 8 bases, there was a span of 14 bases. This CDR3 contains 14 residues. Germline CDR1 and CDR2: MNHEY and SVGEGT. For the CDR3, the DNA is TGTGCCAGCAGATGGGACATGACTTCCAACGTCCTGACTTTC. As protein: CASRWDMTSNVLTF.

This clonotype came up a few times. The chain has TRBV4-3 and TRBJ2-7; tentatively, D is TRBD1 or TRBD2 (5 bases each). Trimming stripped 0 bases from V and 3 bases from J, with 18 bases between. CDR3 length equals 17 residues. The germline gives CDR1 LGHNA, CDR2 YSLEER. CDR3 amino acids: CASSQEIRGVIGYEQYF. In DNA form, the CDR3 reads TGCGCCAGCAGCCAAGAGATCAGAGGGGTTATAGGCTACGAGCAGTACTTC.

The chain combines TRBV11-3 with TRBJ2-1; 8 bases are a match to TRBD2. With 5 bases clipped from V and 9 bases from J, the junction kept 6 bases outside the gene matches. This CDR3 contains 13 residues. Looked up from germline, CDR1 is SGHNT and CDR2 is YENEEA. CDR3 bases: TGTGCCAGCAGCCCACAAGCGGGAGTTGAGCAGTTCTTC. It specifies CASSPQAGVEQFF.

This clonotype was recorded at least ten times. The rearrangement uses TRBV6-6 and TRBJ2-1; D not certain. Between the trimmed V and J ends, which lost 2 bases and 8 bases, there was a span of 10 bases. The CDR3 length is 13 residues. Germline V gene data show CDR1 as MNHNY and CDR2 as SVGAGI (reference sequence). DNA of the CDR3: TGTGCCAGCAGTTACAGGGTGGCGGATGAGCAGTTCTTC. Amino acid sequence: CASSYRVADEQFF.

CDR3 loop: CASSLDISGSGETQYF. The CDR3 bases are TGCGCCAGCAGCTTGGATATTAGCGGGAGTGGAGAGACCCAGTACTTC. The chain links TRBV5-1 to TRBJ2-5; the match to TRBD2 covers 9 bases. Per germline, CDR1 SGHRS and CDR2 YFSETQ. The CDR3 length is 16 residues. The V segment lost 0 bases and the J segment 4 bases; nucleotides outside the gene matches: 7.

This clonotype was observed at least ten times. This chain connects TRBV20-1 to TRBJ2-1; 12 bases are a match to TRBD2. J gave up 3 bases and V 0 bases, and 3 bases lay outside the gene matches. CDR1 is DFQATT, CDR2 SNEGSKA, per germline (reference sequence). The CDR3 sequence is 16 residues long. The CDR3 sequence: CSARDLTSGSYNEQFF. DNA of the CDR3: TGCAGTGCTAGAGACTTGACTAGCGGGAGCTACAATGAGCAGTTCTTC.

This clonotype has only a few counts. An end of the junction does not agree with germline; a read error may underlie this. The chain uses TRBV11-2 and TRBJ2-3, with D possibly called TRBD1 or TRBD2 (5 bases each). The CDR3 is made up of 16 amino acids. CDR1 and CDR2 from the germline V gene are SGHAT and FQNNGV. The DNA for the CDR3 is TGTGCCAGCAGCTTGAGGGGTATAGGGAGCACAGATATGCAGTATTTT. This codes for CASSLRGIGSTDMQYF. The whole variable domain, remainder taken from reference TRBV11-2 and TRBJ2-3, is EAGVAQSPRYKIIEKRQSVAFWCNPISGHATLYWYQQILGQGPKLLIQFQNNGVVDDSQLPKDRFSAERLKGVDSTLKIQPAKLEDSAVYLCASSLRGIGSTDMQYFGPGTRLTVL.

This clonotype was counted between two and nine times. V usage is TRBV24-1 and J usage is TRBJ2-5; D uncertain. The CDR3 totals 14 residues. Trimming took 3 bases from V and 2 from J, leaving 9 bases between them. Germline V gene data show CDR1 as KGHDR and CDR2 as SFDVKD. The CDR3 DNA sequence: TGTGCCACCAGTGATACAGAGTTACAAGAGACCCAGTACTTC. It codes for CATSDTELQETQYF.

This clonotype was picked up many times. The V gene is TRBV6-2 or TRBV6-3, the J gene TRBJ1-5; D call uncertain. Germline values: CDR1 MNHEY, CDR2 SVGEGT. Trimming removed 6 bases at V and 4 bases at J, with 13 bases between. The length of the CDR3 is 14 residues. The CDR3 is CASRQGPLNQPQHF. CDR3 coding DNA: TGTGCCAGCAGACAAGGACCGTTAAATCAGCCCCAGCATTTT.

This clonotype was picked up many times. This chain links TRBV3-1 with TRBJ2-1, with TRBD2 identical over 12 bases. Germline values: CDR1 LGHDT, CDR2 YNNKEL (reference sequence). Losses at the gene ends were 0 bases for V and 8 bases for J; bases not matched to a gene: 5. The CDR3 runs 16 residues. The chain's CDR3 is CASSQESTSGSDEQFF. The CDR3 coding sequence is TGTGCCAGCAGCCAAGAGTCGACTAGCGGGAGTGATGAGCAGTTCTTC.

The table lists this clonotype with many counts. The chain has TRBV5-6 and TRBJ1-4, with 12 bases that match TRBD1. V trimming: 4 bases; J trimming: 6 bases; junction bases outside the gene matches: 7. Germline CDR1 SGHDT, CDR2 YYEEEE. This CDR3 region has 16 residues. The CDR3 sequence: CASSTGTGGMDEKLFF. The CDR3 DNA is TGTGCCAGCAGCACCGGGACAGGGGGCATGGATGAAAAACTGTTTTTT.

At least ten counts were recorded for this clonotype. The rearrangement links TRBV20-1 to TRBJ2-7; weak D call: TRBD2 (5 bases). V was pared by 5 bases and J by 7 bases, with 21 bases between. Germline V CDR1 and CDR2: DFQATT, SNEGSKA (reference sequence). This CDR3 is 14 amino acids long. The chain's CDR3 is CSAGRPGFSGEQYF. The CDR3 DNA reads as TGCAGTGCTGGCCGGCCCGGATTTTCGGGAGAGCAGTACTTC.

This clonotype was found many times. The V gene is TRBV6-2 or TRBV6-3, the J gene TRBJ2-3; TRBD2 agrees at 7 bases. The CDR3 has 15 amino acids. Germline V gene data show CDR1 as MNHEY and CDR2 as SVGEGT. V lost 0 bases and J lost 0; bases outside the gene matches: 0. CDR3 sequence (DNA): TGTGCCAGCAGTTACTCTAGCGGGAGCACAGATACGCAGTATTTT. As protein: CASSYSSGSTDTQYF.

This chain uses TRBV20-1 with TRBJ1-6; D is perhaps TRBD1 (5 bases). Germline loops: CDR1 DFQATT, CDR2 SNEGSKA (reference sequence). Trimming pared 0 bases from V and 9 bases from J, leaving 6 bases between. The CDR3 has 12 residues. As DNA, the CDR3 is TGCAGTGCTAGAGATCAGGGTTCACCCCTCCACTTT. It yields the protein CSARDQGSPLHF.

The table lists this clonotype with many counts. The chain joins TRBV20-1 to TRBJ2-4, with 7 bases that match TRBD2. In germline, CDR1 is DFQATT, CDR2 SNEGSKA (reference sequence). CDR3 size: 16 residues. The V segment lost 1 base and the J segment 8 bases; nucleotides outside the gene matches: 14. The CDR3 is CSARVWGTIIGDIQYF. CDR3 nucleotide sequence: TGCAGTGCTAGAGTATGGGGGACTATTATTGGGGACATTCAGTACTTC.

This clonotype was counted at least ten times. J is TRBJ2-2 and V is TRBV20-1; D gene unclear. From germline, CDR1 is DFQATT and CDR2 SNEGSKA (reference sequence). This CDR3 is 13 amino acids long. Trimming pared 4 bases from V and 8 bases from J, leaving 14 bases between. The CDR3 is CSAMGTKEGELFF. CDR3 in DNA: TGCAGTGCTATGGGCACTAAGGAGGGGGAGCTGTTTTTT.

The chain employs TRBV27 and TRBJ1-2; TRBD1 might be the D (6 bases). The CDR3 is 15 amino acids. Between the trimmed V and J ends, which lost 4 bases and 4 bases, there was a span of 16 bases. CDR1 is MNHEY, CDR2 SMNVEV, per germline (reference sequence). The CDR3, as DNA: TGTGCCAGCAGTTCGAGGGGGGGACGGATCTATGGCTACACCTTC. It translates to CASSSRGGRIYGYTF.

This clonotype was seen only a few times. The CDR3 region has the DNA TGCGCCAGCAGCTTGGGACAGGGTCTGAGTAATGAGCAGTTCTTC. It is translated as CASSLGQGLSNEQFF. The V and J genes are TRBV5-1 and TRBJ2-1, with 7 bases lining up with TRBD1. The CDR3 extends over 15 amino acids. In germline, CDR1 is SGHRS, CDR2 YFSETQ. Trimming at V came to 0 bases and at J to 7 bases, leaving 7 bases not matched to a gene.